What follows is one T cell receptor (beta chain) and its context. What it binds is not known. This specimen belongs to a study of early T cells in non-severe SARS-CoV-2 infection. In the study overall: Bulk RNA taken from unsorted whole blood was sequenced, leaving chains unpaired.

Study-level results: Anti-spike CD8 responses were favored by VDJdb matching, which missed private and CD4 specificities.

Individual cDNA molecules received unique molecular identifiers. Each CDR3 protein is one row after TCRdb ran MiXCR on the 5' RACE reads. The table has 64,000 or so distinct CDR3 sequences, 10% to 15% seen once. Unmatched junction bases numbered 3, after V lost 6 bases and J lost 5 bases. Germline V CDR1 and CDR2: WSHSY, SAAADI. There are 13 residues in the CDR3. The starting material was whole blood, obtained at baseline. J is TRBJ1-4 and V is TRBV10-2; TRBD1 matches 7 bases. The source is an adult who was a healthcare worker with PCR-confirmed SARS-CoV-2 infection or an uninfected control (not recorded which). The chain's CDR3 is CASSGTENEKLFF. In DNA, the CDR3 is TGCGCCAGCAGCGGGACAGAAAATGAAAAACTGTTTTTT.